Listed below are T cell receptor beta chains from one sample, sequenced in a study of shared clonotypes between healthy human individuals. Here immunoSEQ multiplex PCR was the method, and the copy in TCRdb shows in-frame clones only, minus some. Of a few million clones in the sample, around nine tenths were seen once. Sequencing input: naive CD4+ T cells sorted from blood. Receptors were obtained from a man younger than 35 in good health. CDR3s include the opening cysteine and the closing phenylalanine or tryptophan.

TRBV14	TRBJ2-3	CASSQADTQYF
TRBV11-2	TRBJ1-1	CASSSVGPYNTEAFF
TRBV30	TRBJ1-4	CAWSVTQGSEKLFF
TRBV5-1	TRBJ2-2	CASSLQRAGELFF
TRBV10-3	TRBJ2-2	CAISEPRNTGELFF
TRBV19	TRBJ2-1	CASKFEGSYNEQFF
TRBV10-1	TRBJ2-7	CASSEGLLSSYEQYF
TRBV30	TRBJ2-4	CAWRGTGKNIQYF
TRBV6-5	TRBJ2-2	CASRKGTNTGELFF
TRBV19	TRBJ1-4	CASTQTWGTNEKLFF
TRBV11-1	TRBJ2-5	CASSLGGQETQYF